This T cell receptor beta chain came from a study of human T cells and chemical hapten exposure. Individual cDNA molecules (in the library) carried attached unique molecular identifiers. TCRdb processed the RACE reads anew with MiXCR; each CDR3 protein has one entry. The sample includes around 110,000 distinct CDR3 sequences, over 10% of them seen just once. The CDR3 has 13 residues. CDR1 is SQVTM, CDR2 ANQGSEA, per germline. V lost 3 bases, J lost 3 bases, and 1 base stayed unmatched. The sample's time point: patch test 1, 2 weeks after DPC sensitization. Treatment reported: therapeutic diphenylcyclopropenone sensitization with weekly scalp DPC. This clonotype was seen many times.

The sequencing used whole blood, collected in connection with sensitization to the hapten diphenylcyclopropenone (DPC). This clonotype was sampled from a woman between 45 and 60 years old with alopecia areata. Some clones in this sample may be carry-over from other donors' samples. V gene TRBV29-1 combines with J gene TRBJ2-3; 9 nucleotides line up with TRBD1. CDR3: CSVEGTGTDTQYF. In nucleotides, the CDR3 is TGCAGCGTTGAGGGGACAGGGACAGATACGCAGTATTTT.